In its sample, the clone carrying this T cell receptor beta chain was seen many times. Germline CDR1 is MGHRA and CDR2 is YSYEKL. CDR3 length equals 14 residues. The V end was cut by 1 base, the J end by 3 bases, with 10 bases between. TCR beta CDR3 sequences were amplified from RNA transcripts. Primed by the HTBI set, a first-round RT-PCR was run on the TCR CDR3. TCRdb re-called the multiplex PCR reads through MiXCR, storing one row per CDR3 protein. The sample consists of 300,000 to 400,000 distinct CDR3 sequences, about 15% of them appearing once. The data belong to a study of T cells in Graves' hyperthyroidism and ophthalmopathy.

The gene calls are TRBV4-1 and TRBJ2-7, with a weak D call TRBD2 (6 bases). The receptor was isolated from a woman between 25 and 40 years old with Graves' ophthalmopathy. Sequenced input: blood. CDR3 amino acids: CASSQAQGLYEQYF. The CDR3 nucleotides read TGCGCCAGCAGCCAAGCTCAGGGACTCTACGAGCAGTACTTC.